Included here is one T cell receptor (beta chain) sequence, with context. Antigen specificity is unknown. The assay was immunoSEQ multiplex PCR, and TCRdb's table has in-frame clones only and misses some. The sample consists of 64,000 or so clones, roughly 90% of them appearing once. This sample is part of a study of T cells in localized non-small cell lung cancer. Per germline, CDR1 LNHNV and CDR2 YYDKDF (reference sequence). The CDR3 totals 13 residues. Trimming at V came to 5 bases and at J to 3 bases, leaving 3 bases not matched to a gene. Regarding the study as a whole: Of the top 100 tumor clones, median around 60 were in adjacent lung, 25 to 35 among its top 100. The highest T cell clonality was in uninvolved adjacent lung, above tumor.

This rearrangement joins TRBV15 to TRBJ2-7, with 8 bases identical to TRBD2. The specimen was peripheral blood, collected before any cancer treatment. The sequence was collected from a woman between 35 and 75 years old with stage I lung adenocarcinoma. Here the CDR3 DNA reads TGTGCCACCAGCGGGACTAGTTTCTACGAGCAGTACTTC. Residues: CATSGTSFYEQYF.